These T cell receptor beta chains were read from a single sample in a study of blood T cell repertoires in COVID-19. Clones were sequenced by immunoSEQ multiplex PCR, and TCRdb holds only the in-frame ones, with some missing. The data show 300,000 or so clones, with more than 70% seen just once and 6.4% held by the top ten. Source material: peripheral blood. The receptor source for this set is a man in his late teens or twenties who had recovered from COVID-19. The CDR3 runs from the conserved cysteine through the conserved F or W. A D gene is named only where the DNA matches it firmly. Clone size is stated in some rows and not others, as once, few, many or a class when expanded.

>few|TRBV30|NA|TRBJ1-2|12
CAWMEQFYGYTF
TGTGCCTGGATGGAACAGTTCTATGGCTACACCTTC
>NA|TRBV5-5|NA|TRBJ2-3|12
CASSFGPDTQYF
TGTGCCAGCAGCTTCGGTCCAGATACGCAGTATTTT
>NA|TRBV5-1|TRBD1|TRBJ1-6|16
CASSFTRDRVGSPLHF
TGCGCCAGCAGCTTCACCAGGGACAGGGTCGGATCACCCCTCCACTTT
>NA|TRBV5-1|NA|TRBJ2-1|13
CASSPDYSDEQFF
TGCGCCAGCAGCCCGGACTACTCGGATGAGCAGTTCTTC
>NA|TRBV3-1/TRBV3-2|TRBD2|TRBJ2-3|19
CASSQDRNSGGTSTDTQYF
TGTGCCAGCAGCCAAGATCGTAATAGCGGGGGGACTAGCACAGATACGCAGTATTTT
>NA|TRBV5-4|TRBD2|TRBJ2-3|18
CASSLEVVGGPRADTQYF
TGTGCCAGCAGCTTGGAAGTTGTGGGAGGGCCTAGGGCAGATACGCAGTATTTT
>NA|TRBV12-3/TRBV12-4|TRBD1|TRBJ1-1|13
CASRDRGRTEAFF
TGTGCCAGCAGAGACAGGGGCCGCACTGAAGCTTTCTTT
>NA|TRBV11-2|TRBD1|TRBJ1-3|18
CASSLARAGGVFGNTIYF
TGTGCCAGCAGCTTAGCACGGGCAGGGGGCGTTTTTGGAAACACCATATATTTT
>NA|TRBV30|NA|TRBJ1-1|13
CAWSVLENTEAFF
TGTGCCTGGAGTGTACTAGAGAACACTGAAGCTTTCTTT
>NA|TRBV6-1|TRBD2|TRBJ2-5|18
CASSEVPSGVKYQETQYF
TGTGCCAGCAGTGAGGTCCCTAGCGGGGTTAAGTACCAAGAGACCCAGTACTTC
>NA|TRBV12-3/TRBV12-4|NA|TRBJ1-5|13
CASSSGGNQPQHF
TGTGCCAGCAGTTCCGGGGGCAATCAGCCCCAGCATTTT
>NA|TRBV7-9|TRBD1|TRBJ1-3|18
CASSPGTGGSFSGNTIYF
TGTGCCAGCAGCCCCGGGACAGGGGGCAGCTTCTCTGGAAACACCATATATTTT
>NA|TRBV4-2|TRBD2|TRBJ2-7|16
CASSQESSGGSYEQYF
TGTGCCAGCAGCCAAGAGTCTAGCGGGGGCTCCTACGAGCAGTACTTC
>NA|TRBV10-3|TRBD1|TRBJ2-7|13
CAIRTGGSYEQYF
TGTGCCATCAGAACAGGGGGGTCCTACGAGCAGTACTTC
>NA|TRBV27|TRBD1|TRBJ2-5|13
CASSWTGLETQYF
TGTGCCAGCAGTTGGACAGGGCTAGAGACCCAGTACTTC
>NA|TRBV6-2/TRBV6-3|NA|TRBJ1-5|16
CASSPLGTYDYQPQHF
TGTGCCAGCAGCCCTCTTGGGACTTACGATTATCAGCCCCAGCATTTT
>NA|TRBV9|NA|TRBJ1-1|14
CASSVGGENTEAFF
TGTGCCAGCAGCGTAGGCGGAGAGAACACTGAAGCTTTCTTT
>NA|TRBV5-6|NA|TRBJ1-2|14
CASSGSGGADGYTF
TGTGCCAGCAGCGGCTCGGGGGGCGCGGATGGCTACACCTTC
>NA|TRBV18|NA|TRBJ2-7|14
CASSPGASGHEQYF
TGTGCCAGCTCACCAGGTGCGAGCGGGCACGAGCAGTACTTC
>NA|TRBV7-7|TRBD2|TRBJ2-1|15
CASSLGEGSYNEQFF
TGTGCCAGCAGCTTAGGGGAGGGTTCCTACAATGAGCAGTTCTTC
>NA|TRBV6-5|NA|TRBJ2-3|13
CASSYGGTDTQYF
TGTGCCAGCAGTTACGGAGGAACAGATACGCAGTATTTT
>NA|TRBV16|TRBD1|TRBJ1-2|16
CASSQERAGQGFGYTF
TGTGCCAGCAGCCAGGAGCGAGCGGGACAGGGGTTTGGCTACACCTTC
>NA|TRBV18|NA|TRBJ1-5|17
CASSPNPGGLSNQPQHF
TGTGCCAGCTCACCAAACCCTGGGGGACTGAGCAATCAGCCCCAGCATTTT
>NA|TRBV9|TRBD1|TRBJ1-6|13
CASSGTGNSPLHF
TGTGCCAGCAGCGGGACAGGGAATTCACCCCTCCACTTT
>once|TRBV18|TRBD1|TRBJ2-7|14
CASSPTGGQNEQYF
TGTGCCAGCTCACCTACAGGGGGCCAGAACGAGCAGTACTTC
>NA|TRBV6-2/TRBV6-3|NA|TRBJ1-2|14
CASSYSDSAYGYTF
TGTGCCAGCAGTTACTCCGACTCAGCTTATGGCTACACCTTC
>NA|TRBV12-3/TRBV12-4|TRBD1|TRBJ2-7|13
CASSLGTGIEQYF
TGTGCCAGCAGTTTAGGGACAGGGATAGAGCAGTACTTC
>NA|TRBV6-5|NA|TRBJ1-1|16
CASSYSISGGGTEAFF
TGTGCCAGCAGTTACTCGATTTCGGGGGGAGGCACTGAAGCTTTCTTT
>NA|TRBV6-6|NA|TRBJ1-1|14
CASSPTGLNTEAFF
TGTGCCAGCAGTCCAACAGGGCTCAACACTGAAGCTTTCTTT
>NA|TRBV19|NA|TRBJ1-2|16
CASSIGGVASYYGYTF
TGTGCCAGTAGTATTGGGGGGGTGGCTTCGTACTATGGCTACACCTTC
>NA|TRBV11-3|TRBD1|TRBJ2-7|14
CASSPGGQAYEQYF
TGTGCCAGCAGCCCAGGGGGACAGGCCTACGAGCAGTACTTC
>NA|TRBV6-5|NA|TRBJ2-2|12
CASSQGTGELFF
TGTGCCAGCAGTCAGGGGACCGGGGAGCTGTTTTTT
>NA|TRBV5-8|NA|TRBJ2-7|15
CASSLEPGESYEQYF
TGTGCCAGCAGCTTGGAGCCAGGGGAGTCCTACGAGCAGTACTTC
>NA|TRBV5-1|NA|TRBJ2-7|12
CASSPGGDEQYF
TGCGCCAGCAGCCCCGGGGGAGACGAGCAGTACTTC
>NA|TRBV6-2/TRBV6-3|NA|TRBJ2-7|15
CASSITPAGTYEQYF
TGTGCCAGCAGTATAACCCCCGCAGGGACCTACGAGCAGTACTTC
>few|TRBV4-2|NA|TRBJ1-5|15
CASSQDDSYNQPQHF
TGTGCCAGCAGCCAAGACGACAGCTACAATCAGCCCCAGCATTTT
>NA|TRBV14|TRBD2|TRBJ2-7|15
CASSQGSGRLYEQYF
TGTGCCAGCAGCCAGGGGAGCGGGAGGTTATACGAGCAGTACTTC
>NA|TRBV5-3|NA|TRBJ1-1|11
CARSAVDGAFF
TGTGCCAGAAGCGCTGTTGACGGGGCTTTCTTT
>NA|TRBV7-2|NA|TRBJ1-6|16
CASSLARSSYNSPLHF
TGTGCCAGCAGCTTAGCGAGGAGCTCCTATAATTCACCCCTCCACTTT
>NA|TRBV15|NA|TRBJ2-1|15
CATSRGGPLSDEQFF
TGTGCCACCAGCAGAGGGGGGCCCCTATCCGATGAGCAGTTCTTC
>NA|TRBV5-1|NA|TRBJ1-6|14
CASSLEGPDTPLHF
TGCGCCAGCAGCTTGGAGGGGCCTGATACACCCCTCCACTTT